This TCR beta chain is from a study of CD8 T cells in ankylosing spondylitis. Study-wide points: Both synovial fluid and blood in reactive arthritis had previously been reported to carry some motif variants. Researchers reportedly found disease-linked clones significantly enriched in matched ankylosing spondylitis synovial fluid.

Of note for this clonotype: Its matching antigen is unknown.

Germline CDR1 MDHEN, CDR2 SYDVKM. V shed 6 bases, J shed 10 bases, and the junction held 8 bases outside the gene matches. The CDR3 has 15 amino acids. MiXCR, applied by TCRdb to the 5' RACE reads, yields one record per CDR3 protein. This sample has about 90,000 distinct CDR3 sequences; under 30% occur once, and the top ten carry roughly three fifths. Input material: blood, either unsorted or a sorted T cell fraction (not recorded which). The TCR was taken from a male donor with ankylosing spondylitis or in good health (not recorded which). The genes are TRBV28 and TRBJ2-1; 14 bases are shared with TRBD2. Here the CDR3 reads CASSRRLAGGREQFF. The CDR3, as DNA: TGTGCCAGCAGCCGTCGACTAGCGGGGGGGCGGGAGCAGTTCTTC.